This T cell receptor (beta chain) was documented in a study of cytomegalovirus exposure and HLA in healthy donors. Study summary: Early released data had tens of millions of unique TCRs, all coming from HLA-typed donors.

General observations from the study: Among TCR sequences, most were rare, though some public TCRs appeared in many donors.

Germline assignment: CDR1 LGHNA and CDR2 YSLEER. V dropped 1 base and J dropped 2; count of bases not matched to a gene: 4. The CDR3 consists of 16 residues. As concerns this clone: Its antigen is as yet unknown.

The PCR used 60 Vbeta and 13 Jbeta primers. The data were produced by immunoSEQ multiplex PCR, yet TCRdb's version contains in-frame clones alone and is incomplete. This repertoire includes approximately 150,000 clones. The origin of this receptor is a male donor in good health and CMV-seronegative. This chain uses TRBV4-3 with TRBJ1-5; 8 bases fit TRBD1. Input material: PBMCs. The CDR3 region has the DNA TGCGCCAGCAGCCAAGCTTGGACAGGGCGCAATCAGCCCCAGCATTTT. It is translated as CASSQAWTGRNQPQHF.